This TCR beta chain was profiled in a study of beta chain features in type 1 diabetes. Study conclusions and caveats: Type 1 diabetes patients had TCRB CDR3s that were shorter (moderately but significantly so) in all four CD4+ subsets.

Turning to this clone: Its target is unknown.

Reverse transcribing all isolated RNA meant expressed TCRB transcripts were sequenced. The table came from immunoSEQ multiplex PCR; TCRdb's copy has only in-frame clones and leaves some out. Altogether around 340,000 clones are present, roughly 8.8% being singletons, with the ten largest covering around 1%. Germline lookup yields CDR1 SGHRS and CDR2 YFSETQ. Trimming took 5 bases from V and 0 from J, leaving 8 bases between them. This CDR3 region has 13 residues. Sequencing used central memory CD4+ T cells from blood. The chain combines TRBV5-1 with TRBJ1-1; D perhaps matches TRBD1 (6 bases). This receptor was obtained from a man aged 30 to 45 with type 1 diabetes. This CDR3 reads CASRGQMNTEAFF. The CDR3 nucleotides read TGCGCCAGCAGGGGACAAATGAACACTGAAGCTTTCTTT.